Listed here is a single T cell receptor beta chain. This entry is derived from a study of cytomegalovirus exposure and HLA in healthy donors. The PCR ran on 60 Vbeta and 13 Jbeta primers. Generated by immunoSEQ multiplex PCR, the TCRdb table keeps only in-frame clones and is missing some. The sample carries over 200,000 clones, 60% to 80% recorded once. CDR3 length: 15 amino acids. Germline CDR1 and CDR2: GTSNPN and SVGIG (reference sequence). After removal of 4 bases from V and 0 bases from J, the junction contained 9 bases not matched to a gene. The genes are TRBV30 and TRBJ2-7; 7 positions agree with TRBD2. The source is a male donor in good health and CMV-seronegative. Sequenced: PBMCs. CDR3 region: CAWILRAGFSYEQYF. The CDR3 region has the DNA TGTGCCTGGATCCTTAGAGCGGGATTCTCCTACGAGCAGTACTTC.